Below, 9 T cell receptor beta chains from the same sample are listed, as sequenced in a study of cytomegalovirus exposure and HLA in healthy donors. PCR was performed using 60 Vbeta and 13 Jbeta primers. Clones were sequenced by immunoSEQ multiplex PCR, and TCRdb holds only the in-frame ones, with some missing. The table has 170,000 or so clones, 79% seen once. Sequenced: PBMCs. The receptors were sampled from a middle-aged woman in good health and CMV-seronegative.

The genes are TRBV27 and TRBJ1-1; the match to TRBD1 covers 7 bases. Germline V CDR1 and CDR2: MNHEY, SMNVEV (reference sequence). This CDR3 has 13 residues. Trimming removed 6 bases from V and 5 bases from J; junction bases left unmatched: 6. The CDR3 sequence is CASRGRGVTEAFF. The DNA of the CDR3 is TGTGCCAGCAGGGGCAGGGGGGTGACTGAAGCTTTCTTT.

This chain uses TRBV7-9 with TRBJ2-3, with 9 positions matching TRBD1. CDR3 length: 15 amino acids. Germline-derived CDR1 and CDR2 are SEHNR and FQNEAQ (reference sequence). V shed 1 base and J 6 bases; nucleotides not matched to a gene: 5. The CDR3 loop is CASSLEGTGFDTQYF. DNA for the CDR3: TGTGCCAGCAGCTTAGAGGGGACAGGGTTCGATACGCAGTATTTT.

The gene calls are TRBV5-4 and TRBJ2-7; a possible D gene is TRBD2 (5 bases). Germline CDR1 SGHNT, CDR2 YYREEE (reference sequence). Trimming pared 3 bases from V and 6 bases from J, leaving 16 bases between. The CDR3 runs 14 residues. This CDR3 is CASSSPDMRVEQYF. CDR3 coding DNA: TGTGCCAGCAGCTCACCCGATATGAGGGTCGAGCAGTACTTC.

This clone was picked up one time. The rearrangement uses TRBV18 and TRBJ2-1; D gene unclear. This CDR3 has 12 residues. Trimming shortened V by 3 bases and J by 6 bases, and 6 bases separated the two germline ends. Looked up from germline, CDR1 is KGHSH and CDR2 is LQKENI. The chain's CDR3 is CASSPSPNEQFF. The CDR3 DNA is TGTGCCAGCTCACCCTCTCCCAATGAGCAGTTCTTC.

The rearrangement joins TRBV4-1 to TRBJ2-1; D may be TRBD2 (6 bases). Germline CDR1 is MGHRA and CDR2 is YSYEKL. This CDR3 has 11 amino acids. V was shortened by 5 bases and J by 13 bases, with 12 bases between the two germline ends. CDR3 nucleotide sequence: TGCGCCAGCAGCGCGGGGCCATCCCAGTTCTTC. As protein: CASSAGPSQFF.

CDR3 sequence (DNA): TGTGCCAGTAGTCTAGGGACAGGTCGCTCTGAAGCTTTCTTT. This gives the protein CASSLGTGRSEAFF. This rearrangement joins TRBV19 to TRBJ1-1; 8 bases fit TRBD1. Germline V lookup: CDR1 LNHDA, CDR2 SQIVND (reference sequence). V lost 5 bases and J lost 6; bases outside the gene matches: 8. This CDR3 spans 14 amino acids.

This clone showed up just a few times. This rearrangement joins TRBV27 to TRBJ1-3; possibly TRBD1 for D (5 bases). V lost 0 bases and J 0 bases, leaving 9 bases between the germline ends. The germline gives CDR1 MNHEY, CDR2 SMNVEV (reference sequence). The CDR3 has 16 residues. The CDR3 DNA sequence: TGTGCCAGCAGTTTATCGGGCGGGACCTCTGGAAACACCATATATTTT. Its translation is CASSLSGGTSGNTIYF.

The CDR3 sequence: CASREGGRRSEKLFF. The CDR3 DNA reads as TGTGCCAGCAGGGAGGGCGGGAGGCGAAGTGAAAAACTGTTTTTT. V usage is TRBV6-5 and J usage is TRBJ1-4, with D unresolved. Trimming removed 6 bases from V and 7 bases from J, with 18 bases in between. The length of the CDR3 is 15 residues. The germline CDR1 and CDR2 sequences are MNHEY and SVGAGI.

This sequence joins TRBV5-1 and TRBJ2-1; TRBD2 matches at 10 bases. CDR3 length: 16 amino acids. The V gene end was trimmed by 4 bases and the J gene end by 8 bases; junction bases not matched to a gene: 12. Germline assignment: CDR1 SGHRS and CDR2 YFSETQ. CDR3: CASSPEDGTSAYEQFF. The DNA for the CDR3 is TGCGCCAGCAGCCCTGAGGATGGGACTAGCGCTTATGAGCAGTTCTTC.